This TCR beta chain was sequenced for a study of Ad26.COV2.S vaccination and SARS-CoV-2 variants. Whole-study results and caveats: Post-vaccination spike-specific CD8+ and CD4+ T cell responses reportedly had substantial breadth. With respect to non-spike TCR breadth, vaccine and placebo recipients were similar.

Concerning this clone itself: Its cognate antigen is unknown.

The table came from immunoSEQ multiplex PCR; TCRdb's copy has only in-frame clones and leaves some out. There are 180,000 or so clones in the sample; 87% occur only once, and about 5.5% lies in the top ten. This CDR3 is built from 15 residues. Germline CDR1 and CDR2: MGHRA and YSYEKL. V lost 1 base and J lost 2, with 12 bases in between. Here the sequenced sample was peripheral blood, taken after recovery from COVID-19. The TCR comes from a human donor who had recovered from COVID-19. This chain joins TRBV4-1 and TRBJ2-7; no firm D call. The CDR3 nucleotides read TGCGCCAGCAGCCAAGTTTTGGATGGGCCCTACGAGCAGTACTTC. Protein: CASSQVLDGPYEQYF.